The TCR beta chain under discussion was sequenced for a study of spatial heterogeneity in lung cancer. One entry per CDR3 protein, called by TCRdb with MiXCR from the 5' RACE reads. The data contain more than 80,000 distinct CDR3 sequences, around 12% of them seen just once; the ten biggest clones take up 35% to 45%. Time point of the sample: sample taken at primary tumor resection. Germline-derived CDR1 and CDR2 are MNHEY and SMNVEV (reference sequence). Trimming took 5 bases from V and 4 from J; bases not matched to a gene: 6. This CDR3 comprises 14 residues. This clonotype was obtained from a male donor with early-stage non-small cell lung cancer. The specimen was PBMCs, collected at surgery. This chain uses TRBV27 with TRBJ2-5; TRBD1 agrees at 8 bases. CDR3 region: CASSETGAPETQYF. The CDR3 coding sequence is TGTGCCAGCAGTGAGACAGGGGCGCCAGAGACCCAGTACTTC.